This TCR beta chain was sequenced during a study of OX40 agonist ivuxolimab in advanced cancers. Study-wide results and caveats: The study found among the lowest clonal expansion in partial responders at 0.1-3.0 mg/kg.

Libraries were prepared by immunoSEQ multiplex PCR; TCRdb keeps only in-frame clonotypes and omits some of them. Altogether 45,000 to 50,000 clones are present, approximately 91% being singletons, with the ten largest covering about 50%. This clone was picked up a small number of times. Antigen: not known. V was pared by 0 bases and J by 0 bases, with 2 bases of the junction left unmatched. This CDR3 has 16 amino acids. Germline assignment: CDR1 SGHRS and CDR2 YFSETQ. Sample: CD4+ or CD8+ T cells sorted from blood, taken in a trial of the OX40 agonist ivuxolimab. The genes are TRBV5-1 and TRBJ2-1; 8 bases fit TRBD1. The sequence was collected from an adult with an advanced solid tumor such as melanoma, head and neck, liver or kidney cancer. CDR3 region: CASSLGGTGSYNEQFF. The CDR3 bases are TGCGCCAGCAGCTTGGGTGGGACAGGCTCCTACAATGAGCAGTTCTTC.